These T cell receptor beta chains were read from a single sample in a study of cytomegalovirus exposure and HLA in healthy donors. Here immunoSEQ multiplex PCR was the method, and the copy in TCRdb shows in-frame clones only, minus some. Here the sample spans fewer than 95,000 clones, roughly three fifths being singletons. The sample consisted of PBMCs. These receptors were taken from a woman aged 25 to 45 in good health and CMV-seronegative. The CDR3 runs from the conserved cysteine through the conserved F or W. Each record gives: V gene, J gene, clone size, D gene, CDR3 DNA, CDR3 protein. The D gene is left open where the match is weak. Size tells how often a clone was seen (once, few, many) or the class of an expanded clone, and some rows leave it out.

v_gene: TRBV28
j_gene: TRBJ1-5
abundance: .
d_gene: TRBD1
CDR3nt: TGTGCCAGCAGTAATGCAGGGGGCGGTCAGCCCCAGCATTTT
CDR3aa: CASSNAGGGQPQHF

v_gene: TRBV6-1
j_gene: TRBJ2-7
abundance: .
d_gene: .
CDR3nt: TGTGCCAGCAGTGAAGAAAGGGGCTCCTACGAGCAGTACTTC
CDR3aa: CASSEERGSYEQYF

v_gene: TRBV19
j_gene: TRBJ2-1
abundance: .
d_gene: TRBD2
CDR3nt: TGTGCCAGTAGTAGGTCGGGAGGGGCCCTCGATGAGCAGTTCTTC
CDR3aa: CASSRSGGALDEQFF

v_gene: TRBV5-1
j_gene: TRBJ2-4
abundance: .
d_gene: TRBD1
CDR3nt: TGCGCCAGCAGCCTAAGGACAGGAGGCATTCAGTACTTC
CDR3aa: CASSLRTGGIQYF

v_gene: TRBV5-4
j_gene: TRBJ2-2
abundance: .
d_gene: .
CDR3nt: TGTGCCAGCAGGTCCAGAGTGGGGGGTAACACCGGGGAGCTGTTTTTT
CDR3aa: CASRSRVGGNTGELFF

v_gene: TRBV10-2
j_gene: TRBJ1-2
abundance: .
d_gene: TRBD1
CDR3nt: TGCGCCAGCAGTGAGAGTAGCACCGGGACAGGGGGCCTTACCTTC
CDR3aa: CASSESSTGTGGLTF

v_gene: TRBV7-9
j_gene: TRBJ2-2
abundance: once
d_gene: .
CDR3nt: TGTGCCAGCAGCTTCAGGGGTAACACCGGGGAGCTGTTTTTT
CDR3aa: CASSFRGNTGELFF

v_gene: TRBV18
j_gene: TRBJ1-1
abundance: .
d_gene: .
CDR3nt: TGTGCCAGCTCACCACCTATAGGGAGCCCTGAAGCTTTCTTT
CDR3aa: CASSPPIGSPEAFF

v_gene: TRBV19
j_gene: TRBJ2-5
abundance: .
d_gene: .
CDR3nt: TGTGCCAGTAGTATTGGAGGAACGGGTGAGACCCAGTACTTC
CDR3aa: CASSIGGTGETQYF

v_gene: TRBV10-3
j_gene: TRBJ1-2
abundance: .
d_gene: .
CDR3nt: TGTGCCATCAGTGAGGGAGTCCTTCGAAGAGCTAACTATGGCTACACCTTC
CDR3aa: CAISEGVLRRANYGYTF

v_gene: TRBV7-6
j_gene: TRBJ2-1
abundance: .
d_gene: .
CDR3nt: TGTGCCAGCAGCTTAGCGGGGGGGCGCGGCAATGAGCAGTTCTTC
CDR3aa: CASSLAGGRGNEQFF

v_gene: TRBV27
j_gene: TRBJ2-3
abundance: .
d_gene: .
CDR3nt: TGTGCCAGCCACAAGCGATTGGGTACGCAGTATTTT
CDR3aa: CASHKRLGTQYF

v_gene: TRBV7-2
j_gene: TRBJ2-2
abundance: .
d_gene: .
CDR3nt: TGTGCCAGCAGCTTAGCAGGGGCGGTAGGGGAGCTGTTTTTT
CDR3aa: CASSLAGAVGELFF

v_gene: TRBV10-2
j_gene: TRBJ2-7
abundance: .
d_gene: .
CDR3nt: TGCGCCAGCAGTGCACAGGGGGGGACCTACGAGCAGTACTTC
CDR3aa: CASSAQGGTYEQYF

v_gene: TRBV6-1
j_gene: TRBJ2-2
abundance: .
d_gene: TRBD1
CDR3nt: TGTGCCAGCAGCGCGGACAGGGTTAGCGGGGAGCTGTTTTTT
CDR3aa: CASSADRVSGELFF

v_gene: TRBV12-5
j_gene: TRBJ1-2
abundance: .
d_gene: .
CDR3nt: TGTGCTAGTGGTTTGGTTACTCTCTATGGCTACACCTTC
CDR3aa: CASGLVTLYGYTF

v_gene: TRBV9
j_gene: TRBJ1-2
abundance: few
d_gene: TRBD1
CDR3nt: TGTGCCAGCAGCGTAGGGGACAGGGGAAGTAGCGGCTACACCTTC
CDR3aa: CASSVGDRGSSGYTF

v_gene: TRBV2
j_gene: TRBJ1-2
abundance: once
d_gene: .
CDR3nt: TGTGCCAGCAGGGCCCAGAGGGTCCCCCCTGGCTACACCTTC
CDR3aa: CASRAQRVPPGYTF

v_gene: TRBV5-1
j_gene: TRBJ2-1
abundance: .
d_gene: TRBD2
CDR3nt: TGCGCCAGCAGCTGGGGGCTAGCGGGGGTCAATGAGCAGTTCTTC
CDR3aa: CASSWGLAGVNEQFF

v_gene: TRBV28
j_gene: TRBJ1-2
abundance: few
d_gene: TRBD1
CDR3nt: TGTGCCAGCAGCTCCGGGACAGGGAACTATGGCTACACCTTC
CDR3aa: CASSSGTGNYGYTF

v_gene: TRBV11-2
j_gene: TRBJ2-7
abundance: .
d_gene: TRBD1
CDR3nt: TGTGCCAGCAGCTTACAGAGACAGGGTGGGGTATACGAGCAGTACTTC
CDR3aa: CASSLQRQGGVYEQYF

v_gene: TRBV7-9
j_gene: TRBJ2-3
abundance: .
d_gene: TRBD2
CDR3nt: TGTGCCAGCAGCCGCGGAAATAGCGGGAGCACAGATACGCAGTATTTT
CDR3aa: CASSRGNSGSTDTQYF

v_gene: TRBV9
j_gene: TRBJ1-4
abundance: .
d_gene: .
CDR3nt: TGTGCCAGCACCCGCGGGGCAACTAATGAAAAACTGTTTTTT
CDR3aa: CASTRGATNEKLFF

v_gene: TRBV9
j_gene: TRBJ2-7
abundance: .
d_gene: .
CDR3nt: TGTGCCAGCAGCGTAGCTATAGGACAGTCCTACGAGCAGTACTTC
CDR3aa: CASSVAIGQSYEQYF

v_gene: TRBV7-9
j_gene: TRBJ2-1
abundance: few
d_gene: .
CDR3nt: TGTGCCAGCAGCTCAAGTTACGGTGAGCAGTTCTTC
CDR3aa: CASSSSYGEQFF

v_gene: TRBV2
j_gene: TRBJ2-5
abundance: few
d_gene: .
CDR3nt: TGTGCCAGCAGTGATCCGGTGTCGATCGAGACCCAGTACTTC
CDR3aa: CASSDPVSIETQYF

v_gene: TRBV7-9
j_gene: TRBJ2-3
abundance: .
d_gene: .
CDR3nt: TGTGCCAGCAGCTTAGGGGGCAGGGGCTGGGACCCGCAGTATTTT
CDR3aa: CASSLGGRGWDPQYF

v_gene: TRBV7-8
j_gene: TRBJ2-7
abundance: .
d_gene: TRBD1
CDR3nt: TGTGCCAGCAGCTCAGACAGGGCGTCCTACGAGCAGTACTTC
CDR3aa: CASSSDRASYEQYF

v_gene: TRBV6-5
j_gene: TRBJ1-2
abundance: .
d_gene: .
CDR3nt: TGTGCCAGCAGTCAGGGCCACTATGGCTACACCTTC
CDR3aa: CASSQGHYGYTF

v_gene: TRBV18
j_gene: TRBJ2-3
abundance: .
d_gene: TRBD2
CDR3nt: TGTGCCAGCTCATCATTAGCGGGGGAGGCAGATACGCAGTATTTT
CDR3aa: CASSSLAGEADTQYF

v_gene: TRBV9
j_gene: TRBJ2-1
abundance: .
d_gene: TRBD2
CDR3nt: TGTGCCAGCACCTTACTAGCGAGCTCCTACAATGAGCAGTTCTTC
CDR3aa: CASTLLASSYNEQFF

v_gene: TRBV7-9
j_gene: TRBJ2-7
abundance: .
d_gene: .
CDR3nt: TGTGCCAGCAGCTCCTCTCGGACGGGGTCCTACGAGCAGTACTTC
CDR3aa: CASSSSRTGSYEQYF

v_gene: TRBV5-6
j_gene: TRBJ2-7
abundance: .
d_gene: TRBD2
CDR3nt: TGTGCCAGCAGCTTGGGCGGGAGATGGGAGCAGTACTTC
CDR3aa: CASSLGGRWEQYF

v_gene: TRBV19
j_gene: TRBJ1-1
abundance: .
d_gene: TRBD1
CDR3nt: TGTGCCAGTAGTACAGACAGGGTAGTCGGTGAAGCTTTCTTT
CDR3aa: CASSTDRVVGEAFF

v_gene: TRBV14
j_gene: TRBJ1-1
abundance: .
d_gene: TRBD1
CDR3nt: TGTGCCAGCAGCCAAGGGAGGGACAGCAAAGCTTTCTTT
CDR3aa: CASSQGRDSKAFF

v_gene: TRBV10-3
j_gene: TRBJ1-2
abundance: .
d_gene: .
CDR3nt: TGTGCCACCTTACTCGACAGCGCGGATGGCTACACCTTC
CDR3aa: CATLLDSADGYTF

v_gene: TRBV10-1
j_gene: TRBJ2-7
abundance: .
d_gene: .
CDR3nt: TGCGCCAGCAAAGTGAGTATGACCACAGGGTGCCACGAGCAGTACTTC
CDR3aa: CASKVSMTTGCHEQYF

v_gene: TRBV6-1
j_gene: TRBJ1-1
abundance: .
d_gene: TRBD1
CDR3nt: TGTGCCAGCAGGGACAGGGAGAACACTGAAGCTTTCTTT
CDR3aa: CASRDRENTEAFF

v_gene: TRBV9
j_gene: TRBJ2-2
abundance: .
d_gene: TRBD2
CDR3nt: TGTGCCAGCAGCTTCCGGGTAGCGGGAGGGAACACCGGGGAGCTGTTTTTT
CDR3aa: CASSFRVAGGNTGELFF

v_gene: TRBV27
j_gene: TRBJ1-5
abundance: .
d_gene: .
CDR3nt: TGTGCCAGCAGTTCCAGGGTCTCTCATCAGCCCCAGCATTTT
CDR3aa: CASSSRVSHQPQHF

v_gene: TRBV11-2
j_gene: TRBJ2-7
abundance: .
d_gene: .
CDR3nt: TGTGCCAGCAGCCGGAGGGCCTACGAGCAGTACTTC
CDR3aa: CASSRRAYEQYF

v_gene: TRBV5-1
j_gene: TRBJ2-5
abundance: .
d_gene: TRBD1
CDR3nt: TGCGCCAGCAGCTTAGGGACAGAGCAAGAGACCCAGTACTTC
CDR3aa: CASSLGTEQETQYF

v_gene: TRBV7-9
j_gene: TRBJ1-1
abundance: .
d_gene: .
CDR3nt: TGTGCCAGCAGCTTAGATATAATGAACACTGAAGCTTTCTTT
CDR3aa: CASSLDIMNTEAFF

v_gene: TRBV27
j_gene: TRBJ2-3
abundance: .
d_gene: TRBD1
CDR3nt: TGTGCCAGCAGTTCCCTACAGGGGATAGGGACAGATACGCAGTATTTT
CDR3aa: CASSSLQGIGTDTQYF

v_gene: TRBV5-1
j_gene: TRBJ2-6
abundance: .
d_gene: .
CDR3nt: TGCGCCAGCAGCTCGACAGTTAACTTTATCTCTGGGGCCAACGTCCTGACTTTC
CDR3aa: CASSSTVNFISGANVLTF

v_gene: TRBV18
j_gene: TRBJ1-6
abundance: .
d_gene: TRBD1
CDR3nt: TGTGCCAGCTCACCGGGGACAGGGGGTAATTCACCCCTCCACTTT
CDR3aa: CASSPGTGGNSPLHF

v_gene: TRBV29-1
j_gene: TRBJ2-3
abundance: .
d_gene: .
CDR3nt: TGCAGCGGGGCAGGGTGGGATACGCAGTATTTT
CDR3aa: CSGAGWDTQYF

v_gene: TRBV6-5
j_gene: TRBJ1-1
abundance: .
d_gene: .
CDR3nt: TGTGCCAGCCGTAGCCTGAACACTGAAGCTTTCTTT
CDR3aa: CASRSLNTEAFF

v_gene: TRBV15
j_gene: TRBJ2-5
abundance: .
d_gene: .
CDR3nt: TGTGCCACCAGCAGTAACGCCCAGGGGACCCAGTACTTC
CDR3aa: CATSSNAQGTQYF

v_gene: TRBV9
j_gene: TRBJ2-7
abundance: .
d_gene: TRBD2
CDR3nt: TGTGCCAGCAGCGTAGCTAGCGGGAGCCACGAGCAGTACTTC
CDR3aa: CASSVASGSHEQYF

v_gene: TRBV29-1
j_gene: TRBJ1-4
abundance: .
d_gene: TRBD1
CDR3nt: TGCAGCGTTGGGACAGGGGGTAATGAAAAACTGTTTTTT
CDR3aa: CSVGTGGNEKLFF

v_gene: TRBV9
j_gene: TRBJ2-6
abundance: .
d_gene: .
CDR3nt: TGTGCCAGCAGCGTAGCGGCAGGCAGCTCTGGGGCCAACGTCCTGACTTTC
CDR3aa: CASSVAAGSSGANVLTF

v_gene: TRBV27
j_gene: TRBJ2-7
abundance: .
d_gene: TRBD2
CDR3nt: TGTGCCAGCAGTTTATCAGGGAGGGCCGGTGAGCAGTACTTC
CDR3aa: CASSLSGRAGEQYF

v_gene: TRBV15
j_gene: TRBJ2-1
abundance: .
d_gene: .
CDR3nt: TGTGCCACCAGCAGAGCGCCGGCGGGGGCCAATGAGCAGTTCTTC
CDR3aa: CATSRAPAGANEQFF

v_gene: TRBV4-3
j_gene: TRBJ2-7
abundance: few
d_gene: TRBD2
CDR3nt: TGCGCCAGCAGCCAAGAGACTAGCGGCGTCTACGAGCAGTACTTC
CDR3aa: CASSQETSGVYEQYF

v_gene: TRBV5-1
j_gene: TRBJ2-3
abundance: .
d_gene: TRBD2
CDR3nt: TGCGCCAGCAGTTTAGCGGGTTGGACCACAGATACGCAGTATTTT
CDR3aa: CASSLAGWTTDTQYF

v_gene: TRBV5-5
j_gene: TRBJ2-5
abundance: .
d_gene: .
CDR3nt: TGTGCCAGCAGCTTGGGTCGGATGGCGGACCAAGAGACCCAGTACTTC
CDR3aa: CASSLGRMADQETQYF